The TCR beta chain described here comes from a study of blood T cell repertoires in COVID-19. The CDR3 totals 12 residues. The V gene lost 6 bases and the J gene lost 8 bases, with 13 bases spanning the gap. Germline lookup yields CDR1 LNHDA and CDR2 SQIVND (reference sequence). In the original workflow: Using reference gene primer amplification, nucleated cell counts were estimated. Profiled with immunoSEQ multiplex PCR; TCRdb holds only in-frame clones, not every one. V, J and clone size derive from that table, while D and trimming were established from the DNA sequence. The sample has around 370,000 clones; around 90% are singletons.

V usage is TRBV19 and J usage is TRBJ2-5, with D maybe TRBD2 (5 bases). The sample was peripheral blood. This TCR derives from a young man with active or convalescent COVID-19. The DNA for the CDR3 is TGTGCCAGTAGGCAACGGGGTGGAACCCAGTACTTC. It codes for CASRQRGGTQYF.